Listed below are T cell receptor beta chains from one sample, sequenced in a study of blood T cell repertoires in COVID-19. Assay: immunoSEQ multiplex PCR; the TCRdb copy retains only in-frame clones and omits some. The top ten hold about 1.9% of the sample, which has 350,000 to 450,000 clones, about 87% seen once. Sequencing was carried out using PBMCs or T cells enriched from blood (not recorded which). The source is a man in his forties in a cohort exposed to, infected with or recovered from COVID-19 (not recorded which). Both conserved end residues are part of each CDR3. The D gene is left open where the match is weak. Rows may omit the clone size; those that give it use once, few, many or a size class.

>TRBJ2-3|-|TRBV7-2|12|-
CASSISTDTQYF
TGTGCCAGCAGCATAAGCACAGATACGCAGTATTTT
>TRBJ1-4|-|TRBV5-5|14|-
CASSPRVSGEKLFF
TGTGCCAGCAGCCCCCGGGTATCGGGTGAAAAACTGTTTTTT
>TRBJ2-1|TRBD2|TRBV27|17|-
CASSLATSSGAWDEQFF
TGTGCCAGCAGTTTAGCCACCTCTAGCGGCGCCTGGGATGAGCAGTTCTTC
>TRBJ2-1|TRBD2|TRBV9|16|large
CASSVGLGGTYNEQFF
TGTGCCAGCAGCGTAGGACTGGGGGGGACCTACAATGAGCAGTTCTTC
>TRBJ1-2|-|TRBV30|13|-
CAWSVAGVDGYTF
TGTGCCTGGAGTGTAGCGGGGGTAGATGGCTACACCTTC
>TRBJ2-7|TRBD2|TRBV28|15|-
CASSLTASGNYEQYF
TGTGCCAGCAGTTTAACCGCCAGCGGGAACTACGAGCAGTACTTC
>TRBJ1-1|-|TRBV7-9|15|-
CASSPRTGLNTEAFF
TGTGCCAGCAGCCCTCGAACAGGGTTGAACACTGAAGCTTTCTTT
>TRBJ2-2|TRBD2|TRBV27|16|-
CASSRLAGGPTGELFF
TGTGCCAGCAGTCGACTAGCGGGAGGGCCCACCGGGGAGCTGTTTTTT
>TRBJ1-2|TRBD1|TRBV14|14|medium-sized
CASSGQGAGYGYTF
TGTGCCAGCAGCGGACAGGGGGCTGGTTATGGCTACACCTTC
>TRBJ2-1|TRBD2|TRBV5-1|16|-
CASSPSGRRSYNEQFF
TGCGCCAGCAGCCCTAGCGGGAGAAGGTCCTACAATGAGCAGTTCTTC
>TRBJ2-3|-|TRBV2|13|-
CASRGGSTDTQYF
TGTGCCAGCAGGGGCGGGAGCACAGATACGCAGTATTTT
>TRBJ2-3|-|TRBV5-4|15|-
CASSFVGAGTDTQYF
TGTGCCAGCAGCTTCGTGGGAGCGGGTACAGATACGCAGTATTTT
>TRBJ2-3|-|TRBV15|14|-
CATSRVQGTDTQYF
TGTGCCACCAGCAGAGTTCAGGGCACAGATACGCAGTATTTT
>TRBJ1-1|-|TRBV19|14|-
CASSLSSGDTEAFF
TGTGCCAGTAGTCTCTCGTCAGGGGACACTGAAGCTTTCTTT
>TRBJ1-2|-|TRBV27|13|-
CASSLGGAGGYTF
TGTGCCAGCAGTTTAGGGGGGGCCGGAGGCTACACCTTC
>TRBJ2-1|-|TRBV6-6|15|-
CAGSPGTRSYNEQFF
TGTGCCGGCAGTCCCGGGACTCGCTCCTACAATGAGCAGTTCTTC
>TRBJ1-4|TRBD1|TRBV3-1/TRBV3-2|17|-
CASSQDIRGQRNEKLFF
TGTGCCAGCAGCCAAGATATACGGGGACAGCGTAATGAAAAACTGTTTTTT
>TRBJ1-1|TRBD1|TRBV5-1|13|-
CASTRDSNTEAFF
TGCGCCAGCACCCGGGACAGTAACACTGAAGCTTTCTTT
>TRBJ2-3|-|TRBV6-5|15|-
CASRDGTLSTDTQYF
TGTGCCAGCAGGGACGGGACACTATCCACAGATACGCAGTATTTT
>TRBJ2-3|TRBD2|TRBV30|15|-
CAWSVPGGPTDTQYF
TGTGCCTGGAGTGTGCCGGGGGGGCCCACAGATACGCAGTATTTT
>TRBJ1-1|-|TRBV10-2|13|-
CASSREPDTEAFF
TGCGCCAGCAGCCGGGAACCGGACACTGAAGCTTTCTTT
>TRBJ1-6|TRBD1|TRBV5-5|14|-
CASSWDREVSPLHF
TGTGCCAGCAGCTGGGACAGGGAGGTTTCACCCCTCCACTTT
>TRBJ2-1|TRBD1|TRBV19|19|-
CASRRAKDGFTQGDNEQFF
TGTGCCAGTAGGCGCGCCAAGGACGGATTCACTCAGGGGGACAATGAGCAGTTCTTC
>TRBJ2-1|TRBD2|TRBV5-1|15|-
CASSPGVAGVYEQFF
TGCGCCAGCAGCCCCGGGGTAGCGGGAGTATACGAGCAGTTCTTC
>TRBJ2-7|TRBD1|TRBV11-2|15|-
CASSIPGTGSYEQYF
TGTGCCAGCAGCATACCCGGGACAGGCTCCTACGAGCAGTACTTC
>TRBJ1-1|-|TRBV5-1|15|-
CASRRTGTPNTEAFF
TGCGCCAGCAGACGTACAGGGACACCGAACACTGAAGCTTTCTTT
>TRBJ2-3|TRBD2|TRBV5-1|14|-
CASSFTSGGPVQYF
TGCGCCAGCAGCTTTACTAGCGGGGGACCGGTTCAGTATTTT
>TRBJ1-1|-|TRBV30|10|-
CALFNQGAFF
TGTGCCTTATTTAATCAGGGAGCTTTCTTT
>TRBJ1-3|-|TRBV5-1|24|-
CASSLVPTGKSVTDTTNSGNTIYF
TGCGCCAGCAGCTTGGTACCAACAGGAAAGTCTGTGACCGATACAACCAACTCTGGAAACACCATATATTTT
>TRBJ2-2|-|TRBV3-1/TRBV3-2|12|-
CASSLVSGELFF
TGTGCCAGCAGCCTAGTATCCGGGGAGCTGTTTTTT
>TRBJ2-3|-|TRBV18|13|-
CASSAGLQDTQYF
TGTGCCAGCTCAGCGGGACTTCAAGATACGCAGTATTTT
>TRBJ2-1|-|TRBV6-5|13|-
CASGQSSYNEQFF
TGTGCCAGCGGACAGAGCTCCTACAATGAGCAGTTCTTC
>TRBJ2-5|TRBD2|TRBV9|17|-
CASSVASTSGLSETQYF
TGTGCCAGCAGCGTAGCTTCGACTAGCGGGCTCTCGGAGACCCAGTACTTC
>TRBJ2-5|-|TRBV10-2|13|-
CASAHGTKETQYF
TGCGCCAGTGCTCATGGGACAAAAGAGACCCAGTACTTC
>TRBJ2-7|TRBD2|TRBV11-2|15|once
CASSSAGLAGVRQYF
TGTGCCAGCAGCTCGGCGGGACTAGCGGGAGTTAGGCAGTACTTC
>TRBJ2-7|TRBD1|TRBV7-6|16|-
CASSLKDRGPLYEQYF
TGTGCCAGCAGCTTAAAAGACAGGGGGCCCCTCTACGAGCAGTACTTC
>TRBJ2-7|TRBD2|TRBV6-6|14|-
CASSYERDSYEQYF
TGTGCCAGCAGTTATGAGCGGGACTCCTACGAGCAGTACTTC
>TRBJ1-4|-|TRBV28|14|-
CASSLNTGREKLFF
TGTGCCAGCAGTTTAAATACAGGGCGGGAAAAACTGTTTTTT
>TRBJ2-7|TRBD1|TRBV6-5|15|-
CASTQNRDRVNEQYF
TGTGCCAGCACTCAAAACCGGGACAGGGTAAACGAGCAGTACTTC
>TRBJ2-7|TRBD1|TRBV30|15|-
CAWSGSRTGAYEQYF
TGTGCCTGGAGTGGATCGAGGACAGGGGCCTACGAGCAGTACTTC
>TRBJ2-3|-|TRBV3-1/TRBV3-2|19|-
CASSQRWTSGRGQGDTQYF
TGTGCCAGCAGCCAACGGTGGACCAGCGGGAGGGGACAGGGAGATACGCAGTATTTT
>TRBJ2-5|-|TRBV4-1|17|-
CASSQSSRGTPQETQYF
TGCGCCAGCAGCCAGAGTTCTCGCGGGACCCCACAAGAGACCCAGTACTTC
>TRBJ1-3|TRBD1|TRBV4-1|18|-
CASSQYHRGGWRGNTIYF
TGCGCCAGCAGCCAATACCACAGGGGAGGATGGAGGGGAAACACCATATATTTT
>TRBJ1-1|TRBD1|TRBV3-1/TRBV3-2|14|-
CASSRGQGSAEAFF
TGTGCCAGCAGCCGCGGACAGGGAAGCGCTGAAGCTTTCTTT
>TRBJ1-2|TRBD1|TRBV19|16|-
CASSTDRETANYGYTF
TGTGCCAGTAGTACGGACAGGGAAACGGCGAACTATGGCTACACCTTC
>TRBJ2-3|-|TRBV3-1/TRBV3-2|15|-
CASSQDAGFTDTQYF
TGTGCCAGCAGCCAAGATGCGGGTTTTACAGATACGCAGTATTTT
>TRBJ2-7|TRBD1|TRBV5-1|19|once
CASSPGTTGGTSFSYEQYF
TGCGCCAGCAGCCCAGGGACCACAGGGGGGACTTCTTTTTCCTACGAGCAGTACTTC
>TRBJ1-2|TRBD1|TRBV5-1|14|-
CASSRQGWDYGYTF
TGCGCCAGCAGCAGACAGGGTTGGGACTATGGCTACACCTTC
>TRBJ2-7|TRBD1|TRBV6-5|15|-
CASSYSNRGPYEQYF
TGTGCCAGCAGTTACTCGAACAGGGGTCCCTACGAGCAGTACTTC
>TRBJ2-3|TRBD2|TRBV27|16|-
CASSPLVAGYTDTQYF
TGTGCCAGCAGCCCCTTGGTAGCGGGATACACAGATACGCAGTATTTT
>TRBJ1-2|-|TRBV12-5|14|-
CASGISQVFYGYTF
TGTGCTAGTGGTATTTCGCAGGTATTCTATGGCTACACCTTC
>TRBJ2-1|TRBD2|TRBV6-2/TRBV6-3|15|-
CASSHTSGVIVEQFF
TGTGCCAGCAGTCACACTAGCGGTGTAATCGTTGAGCAGTTCTTC
>TRBJ1-1|-|TRBV7-8|14|few
CASSFVRRNTEAFF
TGTGCCAGCAGCTTCGTTCGGAGAAACACTGAAGCTTTCTTT